This T cell receptor (beta chain) was found in a study of graft-versus-host responses after intestinal transplantation. Study background: Multivisceral, liver-intestinal, or isolated intestinal transplants were received by the recipients. Among the recipients, all got anti-thymocyte globulin induction and then tacrolimus and steroids for 3 to 4 years.

As regards this clone: Its specificity is not known.

The CDR3 consists of 16 residues. Germline V lookup: CDR1 MDHEN, CDR2 SYDVKM. Germline trimming cut 5 bases from V and 5 bases from J; bases unmatched to any gene: 13. Clones were read by immunoSEQ multiplex PCR, and TCRdb kept only the in-frame ones, dropping some. The table has roughly 120,000 clones, around nine tenths seen once; the top ten hold 0.15% to 0.2%. General study results and limits: High graft-versus-host to host-versus-graft clonal ratios were seen in allografts of patients with graft-donor T cell macrochimerism. Researchers found GvH clones in recipient marrow, and some showed up first in ileum or blood.

J is TRBJ2-7 and V is TRBV28, with 9 bases identical to TRBD1. The sequencing here drew on unstimulated CD4+ T cells sorted from spleen or lymph node cells, taken before intestinal transplant. This TCR was recovered from a human donor who received an intestinal transplant. Written as DNA, the CDR3 is TGTGCCAGCAGTCTATATCCGGGACAGGGTGCCCACGAGCAGTACTTC. Translation gives CASSLYPGQGAHEQYF.